This passage covers 31 T cell receptor beta chains from one sample sequenced in a study of cytomegalovirus exposure and HLA in healthy donors. The primer mix had 60 Vbeta and 13 Jbeta primers. Libraries were prepared by immunoSEQ multiplex PCR; TCRdb keeps only in-frame clonotypes and omits some of them. This specimen shows 200,000 or so clones; the ten leading clones hold almost 0.75%. Sequenced: PBMCs. These receptors were taken from a boy aged 10-17 years in good health and CMV-seronegative.

V and J are TRBV9 and TRBJ2-3; D is perhaps TRBD2 (7 bases). Germline assignment: CDR1 SGDLS and CDR2 YYNGEE. Trimming shortened V by 3 bases and J by 2 bases, and 16 bases separated the two germline ends. The CDR3 is made up of 16 amino acids. The CDR3 reads CASSAVGGGPTDTQYF. CDR3 DNA sequence: TGTGCCAGCAGCGCCGTGGGGGGGGGCCCCACAGATACGCAGTATTTT.

The chain combines TRBV4-1 with TRBJ1-3; tentatively, D is TRBD1 (6 bases). Germline V CDR1 and CDR2: MGHRA, YSYEKL. The V gene lost 6 bases and the J gene lost 2 bases, with 11 bases spanning the gap. The CDR3 extends over 14 amino acids. The CDR3: CASRSTGAGNTIYF. The CDR3 bases are TGCGCCAGCAGGTCGACAGGAGCTGGAAACACCATATATTTT.

The rearrangement joins TRBV27 to TRBJ2-3; 7 bases are shared with TRBD1. J lost 4 bases, V lost 4 bases, and 8 bases had no gene match. The CDR3 consists of 15 residues. Germline V gene sequence: CDR1 MNHEY, CDR2 SMNVEV (reference sequence). Here the CDR3 DNA reads TGTGCCAGCAGTTACAGGGGATTAGGGTCAGATACGCAGTATTTT. It specifies CASSYRGLGSDTQYF.

V gene TRBV5-1 combines with J gene TRBJ1-1; 11 positions match TRBD1. Germline V lookup: CDR1 SGHRS, CDR2 YFSETQ. V was pared by 4 bases and J by 4 bases, with 6 bases of the junction left unmatched. This CDR3 is built from 15 residues. DNA of the CDR3: TGCGCCAGCAGCCTATGGACAGGGGGCGGCACTGAAGCTTTCTTT. It is translated as CASSLWTGGGTEAFF.

The gene calls are TRBV13 and TRBJ1-6; D gene ambiguous. CDR3 length: 15 amino acids. CDR1 is PRHDT and CDR2 is FYEKMQ in the germline V gene (reference sequence). V was shortened by 2 bases and J by 14 bases, with 19 bases between the two germline ends. This chain's CDR3 is CASSLNYGLDGTLHF. The CDR3 coding sequence is TGTGCCAGCAGCTTAAATTATGGTCTTGATGGCACCCTCCACTTT.

The rearrangement uses TRBV7-9 and TRBJ1-1, with 8 bases fitting TRBD1. This CDR3 is 19 amino acids long. J lost 7 bases, V lost 4 bases, and 23 bases had no gene match. Germline loops: CDR1 SEHNR, CDR2 FQNEAQ (reference sequence). The chain's CDR3 is CASSSYPALIAGGRDEAFF. The CDR3 region has the DNA TGTGCCAGCAGCTCCTACCCCGCCCTTATCGCAGGGGGCCGAGATGAAGCTTTCTTT. Full variable domain (outside the CDR3, taken from reference TRBV7-9 and TRBJ1-1): DTGVSQNPRHKITKRGQNVTFRCDPISEHNRLYWYRQTLGQGPEFLTYFQNEAQLEKSRLLSDRFSAERPKGSFSTLEIQRTEQGDSAMYLCASSSYPALIAGGRDEAFFGQGTRLTVV.

This sequence joins TRBV7-9 and TRBJ2-7, with D uncertain. Germline V gene sequence: CDR1 SEHNR, CDR2 FQNEAQ (reference sequence). Trimming cost V 5 bases and J 4 bases, with 12 bases left between them. The CDR3 runs to 13 residues. Here the CDR3 DNA reads TGTGCCAGCAGCCCCCAACGGAGTTACGAGCAGTACTTC. As protein: CASSPQRSYEQYF.

A note on this clone: Other DNA sequences in this sample translate to the same CDR3. The chain is built from TRBV4-1 and TRBJ2-3, with D uncertain. Germline V lookup: CDR1 MGHRA, CDR2 YSYEKL. The V end lost 0 bases, the J end lost 1 base, and 5 bases lay between the germline ends. The CDR3 consists of 14 residues. Here the CDR3 reads CASSQDQGTDTQYF. The CDR3, as DNA: TGCGCCAGCAGCCAAGATCAGGGCACAGATACGCAGTATTTT.

J is TRBJ1-1 and V is TRBV7-2, with 7 bases that match TRBD1. V gave up 1 base and J gave up 8 bases; unmatched junction bases: 4. Germline assignment: CDR1 SGHTA and CDR2 FQGNSA. CDR3 length: 13 residues. CDR3 residues: CASSLDRDREAFF. CDR3 DNA: TGTGCCAGCAGCTTAGACCGGGACAGAGAAGCTTTCTTT.

The V call is TRBV21-1, the J call TRBJ1-2; the DNA was not compared with TRBD1, the D call given in the table. TRBV21-1 is termed a pseudogene. The CDR3 has 16 residues. CDR3 in DNA: TGTGCCAGCAGCGGGACAGGGGATTGTTTTGAGTATGGCTACACCTTC. It translates to CASSGTGDCFEYGYTF.

As to this clone: In the same sample, other DNA sequences code for this CDR3. The chain couples TRBV18 to TRBJ1-3; D may be TRBD1 (6 bases). This CDR3 comprises 15 residues. The germline CDR1 and CDR2 sequences are KGHSH and LQKENI. V was pared by 3 bases and J by 0 bases, with 9 bases between. CDR3 residues: CASSPTGDSGNTIYF. Written as DNA, the CDR3 is TGTGCCAGCTCACCGACAGGCGACTCTGGAAACACCATATATTTT.

This chain uses TRBV7-9 with TRBJ2-1; tentatively, D is TRBD1 (6 bases). CDR1 SEHNR and CDR2 FQNEAQ come from the germline V gene (reference sequence). V dropped 4 bases and J dropped 1 base, with 14 bases sitting between them. CDR3 length equals 16 residues. The chain's CDR3 is CASSSGLGGSYNEQFF. The CDR3 nucleotides read TGTGCCAGCAGCTCCGGGTTAGGGGGATCCTACAATGAGCAGTTCTTC.

The chain has TRBV7-9 and TRBJ1-5; TRBD1 matches 7 bases. J lost 1 base, V lost 4 bases, and 4 bases had no gene match. Germline V lookup: CDR1 SEHNR, CDR2 FQNEAQ (reference sequence). This CDR3 region has 15 residues. The CDR3 spells CASSSYRGSNQPQHF. Written as DNA, the CDR3 is TGTGCCAGCAGCTCATACAGGGGAAGCAATCAGCCCCAGCATTTT.

The chain has TRBV18 and TRBJ1-1, with D perhaps TRBD1 (6 bases). The CDR3 runs to 17 residues. Germline CDR1 KGHSH, CDR2 LQKENI. Trimming cost V 2 bases and J 2 bases, with 18 bases left between them. The CDR3 region is CASSPFTGHSSNTEAFF. As DNA, the CDR3 is TGTGCCAGCTCACCATTTACGGGACACTCATCCAACACTGAAGCTTTCTTT. Full variable domain (outside the CDR3, taken from reference TRBV18 and TRBJ1-1): NAGVMQNPRHLVRRRGQEARLRCSPMKGHSHVYWYRQLPEEGLKFMVYLQKENIIDESGMPKERFSAEFPKEGPSILRIQQVVRGDSAAYFCASSPFTGHSSNTEAFFGQGTRLTVV.

The chain carries TRBV4-1 and TRBJ2-7; D is ambiguous. Trimming shortened V by 1 base and J by 4 bases, and 8 bases separated the two germline ends. Germline loops: CDR1 MGHRA, CDR2 YSYEKL. The CDR3 contains 13 residues. CDR3 in DNA: TGCGCCAGCAGCCAAGGTTCCCAGTACGAGCAGTACTTC. Translating it yields CASSQGSQYEQYF.

The genes are TRBV6-4 and TRBJ1-2, with D uncertain. In germline, CDR1 is MRHNA, CDR2 SNTAGT. The germline V and J ends were trimmed by 9 bases and 1 base, with 15 bases remaining between them. This CDR3 has 14 amino acids. The CDR3 DNA is TGTGCCAGAAGACAAGCAACGAGTAACTATGGCTACACCTTC. Encoded protein: CARRQATSNYGYTF.

The chain uses TRBV29-1 and TRBJ1-1; TRBD1 aligns across 7 bases. Trimming cost V 3 bases and J 6 bases; bases outside gene matches: 13. The V gene's germline CDR1 is SQVTM and CDR2 ANQGSEA. CDR3 length equals 15 residues. The CDR3 DNA is TGCAGCGTTGATTCCTCTCGACAGGGTGACTCTGAAGCTTTCTTT. This codes for CSVDSSRQGDSEAFF. The complete variable domain, with remaining parts taken from reference TRBV29-1 and TRBJ1-1, reads SAVISQKPSRDICQRGTSLTIQCQVDSQVTMMFWYRQQPGQSLTLIATANQGSEATYESGFVIDKFPISRPNLTFSTLTVSNMSPEDSSIYLCSVDSSRQGDSEAFFGQGTRLTVV.

The chain carries TRBV19 and TRBJ1-1; D might be TRBD1 (5 bases). V gave up 7 bases and J gave up 0 bases, with 24 bases separating them. This CDR3 is built from 18 residues. Germline-derived CDR1 and CDR2 are LNHDA and SQIVND (reference sequence). CDR3 loop: CASTMGPVAGFMNTEAFF. The CDR3 DNA is TGTGCCAGTACCATGGGTCCCGTGGCAGGGTTCATGAACACTGAAGCTTTCTTT.

This CDR3 is CASSPEGRGNQPQHF. The DNA of the CDR3 is TGTGCCAGCTCACCTGAGGGCCGGGGCAATCAGCCCCAGCATTTT. V is TRBV18 and J is TRBJ1-5; D gene ambiguous. This CDR3 comprises 15 residues. Germline values: CDR1 KGHSH, CDR2 LQKENI. V gave up 3 bases and J gave up 2 bases, with 11 bases separating them.

This chain joins TRBV5-8 and TRBJ2-3; D possibly corresponds to TRBD2 (6 bases). The germline V gene encodes CDR1 SGHTS and CDR2 YDEGEE. This CDR3 has 13 amino acids. V was clipped by 4 bases and J by 6 bases, with 12 bases between them. CDR3 amino acids: CASSLYREDTQYF. The CDR3 DNA reads as TGTGCCAGCAGCCTCTACCGGGAGGATACGCAGTATTTT.

J is TRBJ1-2 and V is TRBV4-3, with D perhaps TRBD1 (5 bases). This CDR3 has 15 residues. The germline V gene has CDR1 LGHNA and CDR2 YSLEER. V lost 0 bases, J lost 6 bases, and 14 bases lay in between. The CDR3 loop is CASSQDGAVRDGYTF. CDR3 DNA sequence: TGCGCCAGCAGCCAAGATGGGGCGGTAAGGGATGGCTACACCTTC.

The rearrangement uses TRBV28 and TRBJ1-4, with a tentative D call TRBD1 (5 bases). Trimming pared 6 bases from V and 8 bases from J, leaving 16 bases between. This CDR3 is 14 amino acids long. Germline V gene data show CDR1 as MDHEN and CDR2 as SYDVKM. The CDR3 DNA reads TGTGCCAGCAGACTCGAAGGGGCGACAGAAAAACTGTTTTTT. Translating gives CASRLEGATEKLFF.

The gene calls are TRBV30 and TRBJ2-7; D perhaps matches TRBD2 (5 bases). Trimming took off 3 bases at V and 4 bases at J, with 19 bases between the two ends. This CDR3 is built from 15 residues. Germline assignment: CDR1 GTSNPN and CDR2 SVGIG (reference sequence). CDR3 sequence (DNA): TGTGCCTGGAGGAAGCCCGGCGGGCCCAGGTACGAGCAGTACTTC. It specifies CAWRKPGGPRYEQYF.

The V call is TRBV6-5, the J call TRBJ1-2, with TRBD1 identical over 7 bases. The V gene end was trimmed by 7 bases and the J gene end by 3 bases; junction bases not matched to a gene: 5. This CDR3 has 13 residues. Germline CDR1 is MNHEY and CDR2 is SVGAGI. The CDR3 DNA reads TGTGCCAGCAATTCCCAGGGGGACTATGGCTACACCTTC. Translation: CASNSQGDYGYTF.

The CDR3 here is CASSQDVKGHEQFF. The CDR3, as DNA: TGCGCCAGCAGCCAAGATGTGAAGGGACACGAGCAGTTCTTC. The V gene is TRBV4-1, the J gene TRBJ2-1, with D perhaps matching TRBD1 (6 bases). Germline-derived CDR1 and CDR2 are MGHRA and YSYEKL. V was trimmed by 0 bases and J by 10 bases, leaving 13 bases between them. The CDR3 is 14 residues long.

To note about this clone: The same CDR3 also results from other DNA sequences found in this sample. CDR3 in amino acids: CATSRDRTGYGYTF. CDR3 in DNA: TGTGCCACCAGCAGAGATCGGACAGGCTATGGCTACACCTTC. The gene calls are TRBV15 and TRBJ1-2; TRBD1 matches 7 bases. Germline CDR1 reads LNHNV; CDR2 reads YYDKDF (reference sequence). CDR3 size: 14 residues. The V gene end was trimmed by 0 bases and the J gene end by 4 bases; junction bases not matched to a gene: 2.

This chain uses TRBV7-3 with TRBJ2-5; 9 bases line up with TRBD2. The DNA end favors TRBJ2-7, so the J call may be wrong. The germline V gene has CDR1 SGHTA and CDR2 FQGTGA. The CDR3 totals 14 residues. CDR3 nucleotides: TGTGCCAGCAGCCTGCGGGGGGGCGGGTACGAGCAGTACTTC. Residues: CASSLRGGGYEQYF.

The chain employs TRBV11-2 and TRBJ1-6, with a tentative D call TRBD1 (5 bases). V lost 8 bases and J lost 8, with 10 bases in between. CDR1 is SGHAT, CDR2 FQNNGV, per germline. This CDR3 has 12 residues. The CDR3: CASLGGDSPLHF. The CDR3 coding sequence is TGTGCCAGCCTCGGGGGAGATTCACCCCTCCACTTT.

V usage is TRBV19 and J usage is TRBJ1-2; TRBD1 matches 7 bases. V gave up 7 bases and J gave up 4 bases; unmatched junction bases: 12. CDR3 length: 15 residues. Looked up from germline, CDR1 is LNHDA and CDR2 is SQIVND (reference sequence). CDR3 DNA: TGTGCCAGTACCATACAGGGGTCGGCCCCCTATGGCTACACCTTC. Protein sequence: CASTIQGSAPYGYTF.

The chain combines TRBV28 with TRBJ1-6; D is ambiguous. CDR1 is MDHEN, CDR2 SYDVKM, per germline. CDR3 size: 16 residues. The ends were cut back, 2 bases at V and 5 bases at J, with 13 bases in the middle. CDR3 sequence reads: CASSLAGEVNNSPLHF. In DNA, the CDR3 is TGTGCCAGCAGTTTAGCGGGAGAAGTAAATAATTCACCCCTCCACTTT.

The chain carries TRBV4-1 and TRBJ2-1; maybe TRBD1 (5 bases). CDR1 MGHRA and CDR2 YSYEKL come from the germline V gene. CDR3 size: 14 residues. The ends were cut back, 3 bases at V and 9 bases at J, with 15 bases in the middle. The CDR3: CASSQITPGIEQFF. The CDR3, as DNA: TGCGCCAGCAGCCAGATAACCCCAGGGATTGAGCAGTTCTTC.